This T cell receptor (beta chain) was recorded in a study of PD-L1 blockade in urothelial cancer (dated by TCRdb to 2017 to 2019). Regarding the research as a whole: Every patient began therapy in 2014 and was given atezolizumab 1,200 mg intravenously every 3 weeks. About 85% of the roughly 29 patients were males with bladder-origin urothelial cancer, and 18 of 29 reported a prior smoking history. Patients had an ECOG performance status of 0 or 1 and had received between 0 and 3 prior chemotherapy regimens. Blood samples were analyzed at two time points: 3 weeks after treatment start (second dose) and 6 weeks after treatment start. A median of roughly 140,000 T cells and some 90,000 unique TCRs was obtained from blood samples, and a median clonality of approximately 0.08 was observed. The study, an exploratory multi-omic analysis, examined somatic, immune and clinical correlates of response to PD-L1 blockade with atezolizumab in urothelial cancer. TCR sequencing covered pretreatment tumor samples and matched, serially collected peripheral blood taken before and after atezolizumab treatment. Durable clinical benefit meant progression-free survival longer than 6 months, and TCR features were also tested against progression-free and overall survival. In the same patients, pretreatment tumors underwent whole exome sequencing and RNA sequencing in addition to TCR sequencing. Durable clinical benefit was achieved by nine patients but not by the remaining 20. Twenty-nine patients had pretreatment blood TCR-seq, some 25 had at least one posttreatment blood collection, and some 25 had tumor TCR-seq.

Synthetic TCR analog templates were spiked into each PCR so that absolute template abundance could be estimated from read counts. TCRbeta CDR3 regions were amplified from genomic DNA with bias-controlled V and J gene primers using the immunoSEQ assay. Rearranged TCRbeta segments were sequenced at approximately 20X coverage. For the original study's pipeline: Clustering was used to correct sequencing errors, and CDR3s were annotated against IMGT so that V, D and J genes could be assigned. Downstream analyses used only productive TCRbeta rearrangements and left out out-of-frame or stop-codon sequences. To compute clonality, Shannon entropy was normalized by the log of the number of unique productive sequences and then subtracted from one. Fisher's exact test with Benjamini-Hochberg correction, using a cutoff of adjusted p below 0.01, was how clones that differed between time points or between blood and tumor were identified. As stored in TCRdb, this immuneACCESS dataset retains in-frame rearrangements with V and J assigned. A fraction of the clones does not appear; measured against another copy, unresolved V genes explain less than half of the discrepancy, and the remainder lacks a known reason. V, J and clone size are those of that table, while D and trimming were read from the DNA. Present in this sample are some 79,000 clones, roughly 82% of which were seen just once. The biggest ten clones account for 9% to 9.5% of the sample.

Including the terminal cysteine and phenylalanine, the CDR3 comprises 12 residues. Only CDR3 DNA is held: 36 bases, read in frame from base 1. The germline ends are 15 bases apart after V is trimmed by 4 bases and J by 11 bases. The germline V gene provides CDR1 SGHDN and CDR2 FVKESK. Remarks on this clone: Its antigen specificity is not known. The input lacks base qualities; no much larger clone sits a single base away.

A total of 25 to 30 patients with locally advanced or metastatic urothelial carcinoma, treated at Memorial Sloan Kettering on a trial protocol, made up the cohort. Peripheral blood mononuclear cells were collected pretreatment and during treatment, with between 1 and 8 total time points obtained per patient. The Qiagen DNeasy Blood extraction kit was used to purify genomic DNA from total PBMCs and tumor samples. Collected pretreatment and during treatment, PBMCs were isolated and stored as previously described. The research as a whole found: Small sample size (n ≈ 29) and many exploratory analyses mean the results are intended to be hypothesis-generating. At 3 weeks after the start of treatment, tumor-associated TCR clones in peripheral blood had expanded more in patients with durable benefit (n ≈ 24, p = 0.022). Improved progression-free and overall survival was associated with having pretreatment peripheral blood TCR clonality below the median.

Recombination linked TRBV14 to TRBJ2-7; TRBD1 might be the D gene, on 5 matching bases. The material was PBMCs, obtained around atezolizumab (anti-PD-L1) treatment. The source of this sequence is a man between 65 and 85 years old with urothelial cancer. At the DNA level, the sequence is TGTGCCAGCAGCCCGACCAGGGTTTACAAGTACTTC. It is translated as CASSPTRVYKYF.